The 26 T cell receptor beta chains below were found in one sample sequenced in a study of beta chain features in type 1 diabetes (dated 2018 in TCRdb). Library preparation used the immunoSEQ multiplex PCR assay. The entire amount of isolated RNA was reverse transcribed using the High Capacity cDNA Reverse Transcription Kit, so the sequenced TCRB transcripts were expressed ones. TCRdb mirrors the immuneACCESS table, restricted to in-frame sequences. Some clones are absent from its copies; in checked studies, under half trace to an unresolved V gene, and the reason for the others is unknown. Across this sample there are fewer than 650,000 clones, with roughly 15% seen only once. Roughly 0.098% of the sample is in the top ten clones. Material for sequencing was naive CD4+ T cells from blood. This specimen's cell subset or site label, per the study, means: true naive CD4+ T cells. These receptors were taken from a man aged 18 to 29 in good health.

For the CDR3, the DNA is TGTGCCAGCAGCTTCGGACAGGGACTAGCAGCTTTCTTT. Its translation is CASSFGQGLAAFF. The chain employs TRBV7-3 and TRBJ1-1; 8 nucleotides match TRBD1. Looked up from germline, CDR1 is SGHTA and CDR2 is FQGTGA. V was pared by 3 bases and J by 10 bases, with 7 bases of the junction left unmatched. The CDR3 has 13 residues.

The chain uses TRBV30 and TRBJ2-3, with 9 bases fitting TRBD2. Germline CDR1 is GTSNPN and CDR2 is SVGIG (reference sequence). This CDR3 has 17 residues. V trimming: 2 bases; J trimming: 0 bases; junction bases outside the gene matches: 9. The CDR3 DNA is TGTGCCTGGAGTTTGGCGGGGGGGCGATGGAGCACAGATACGCAGTATTTT. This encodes CAWSLAGGRWSTDTQYF. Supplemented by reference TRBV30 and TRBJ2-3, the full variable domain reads SQTIHQWPATLVQPVGSPLSLECTVEGTSNPNLYWYRQAAGRGLQLLFYSVGIGQISSEVPQNLSASRPQDRQFILSSKKLLLSDSGFYLCAWSLAGGRWSTDTQYFGPGTRLTVL.

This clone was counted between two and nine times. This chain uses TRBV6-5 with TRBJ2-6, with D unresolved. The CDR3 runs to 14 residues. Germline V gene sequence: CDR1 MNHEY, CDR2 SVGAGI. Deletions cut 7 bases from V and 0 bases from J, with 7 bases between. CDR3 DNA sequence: TGTGCCAGCACTCGGAGCTCTGGGGCCAACGTCCTGACTTTC. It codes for CASTRSSGANVLTF.

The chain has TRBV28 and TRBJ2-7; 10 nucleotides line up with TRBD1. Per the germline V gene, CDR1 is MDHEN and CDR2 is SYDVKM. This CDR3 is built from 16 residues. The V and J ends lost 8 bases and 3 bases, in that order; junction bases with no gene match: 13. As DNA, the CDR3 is TGTGCCAGCTCCCCCACGTACGGGACAGGGGACTACGAGCAGTACTTC. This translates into CASSPTYGTGDYEQYF.

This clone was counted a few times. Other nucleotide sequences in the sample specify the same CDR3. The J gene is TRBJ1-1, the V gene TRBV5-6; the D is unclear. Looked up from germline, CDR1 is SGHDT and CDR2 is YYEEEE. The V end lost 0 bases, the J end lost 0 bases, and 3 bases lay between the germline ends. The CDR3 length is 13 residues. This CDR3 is CASSLVVNTEAFF. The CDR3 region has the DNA TGTGCCAGCAGCTTGGTTGTGAACACTGAAGCTTTCTTT.

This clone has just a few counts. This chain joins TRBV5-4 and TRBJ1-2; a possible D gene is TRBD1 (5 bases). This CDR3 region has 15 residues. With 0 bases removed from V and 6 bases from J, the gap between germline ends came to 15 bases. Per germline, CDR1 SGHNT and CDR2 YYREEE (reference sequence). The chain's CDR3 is CASSLVGESSDGYTF. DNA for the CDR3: TGTGCCAGCAGCTTGGTGGGGGAATCGTCGGATGGCTACACCTTC.

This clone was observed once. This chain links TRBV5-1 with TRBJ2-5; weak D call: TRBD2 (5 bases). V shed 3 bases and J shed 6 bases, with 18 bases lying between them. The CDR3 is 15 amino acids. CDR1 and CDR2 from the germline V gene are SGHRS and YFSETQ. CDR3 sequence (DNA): TGCGCCAGCAGCTCGGACGGGCTAGCTGGAAAGACCCAGTACTTC. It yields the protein CASSSDGLAGKTQYF. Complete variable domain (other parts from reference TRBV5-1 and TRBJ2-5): KAGVTQTPRYLIKTRGQQVTLSCSPISGHRSVSWYQQTPGQGLQFLFEYFSETQRNKGNFPGRFSGRQFSNSRSEMNVSTLELGDSALYLCASSSDGLAGKTQYFGPGTRLLVL.

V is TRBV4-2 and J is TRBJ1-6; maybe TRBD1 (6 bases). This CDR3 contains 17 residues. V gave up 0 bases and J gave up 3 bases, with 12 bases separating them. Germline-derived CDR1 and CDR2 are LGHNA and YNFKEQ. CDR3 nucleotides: TGTGCCAGCAGCCAAGATTCTCCGGACAGCTATAATTCACCCCTCCACTTT. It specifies CASSQDSPDSYNSPLHF.

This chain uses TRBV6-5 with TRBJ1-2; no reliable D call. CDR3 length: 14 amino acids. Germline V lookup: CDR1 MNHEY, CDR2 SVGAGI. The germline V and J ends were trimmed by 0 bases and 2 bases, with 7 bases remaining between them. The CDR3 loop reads CASSYSATNYGYTF. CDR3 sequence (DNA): TGTGCCAGCAGTTACTCGGCAACCAACTATGGCTACACCTTC.

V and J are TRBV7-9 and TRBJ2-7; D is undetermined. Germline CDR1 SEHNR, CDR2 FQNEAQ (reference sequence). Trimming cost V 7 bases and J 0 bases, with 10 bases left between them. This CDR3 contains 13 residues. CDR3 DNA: TGTGCCAGCATTGGAAGAAGCTCCTACGAGCAGTACTTC. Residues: CASIGRSSYEQYF.

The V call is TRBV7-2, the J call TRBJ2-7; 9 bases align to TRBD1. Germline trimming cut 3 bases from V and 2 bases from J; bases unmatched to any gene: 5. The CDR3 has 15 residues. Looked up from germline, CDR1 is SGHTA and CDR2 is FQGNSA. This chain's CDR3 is CASSFTRDRAYEQYF. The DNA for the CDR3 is TGTGCCAGCAGCTTCACCCGGGACAGGGCCTACGAGCAGTACTTC.

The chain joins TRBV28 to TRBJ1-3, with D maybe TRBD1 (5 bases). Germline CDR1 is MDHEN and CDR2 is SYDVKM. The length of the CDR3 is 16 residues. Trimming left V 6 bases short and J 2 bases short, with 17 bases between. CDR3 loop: CASSPPDSGPGNTIYF. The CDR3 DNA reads TGTGCCAGCAGCCCTCCCGACAGTGGGCCTGGAAACACCATATATTTT.

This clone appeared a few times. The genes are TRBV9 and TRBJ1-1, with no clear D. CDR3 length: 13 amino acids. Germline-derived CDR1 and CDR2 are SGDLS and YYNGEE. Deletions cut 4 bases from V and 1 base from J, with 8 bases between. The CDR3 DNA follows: TGTGCCAGCAGCATTCACAGGAACACTGAAGCTTTCTTT. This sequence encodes CASSIHRNTEAFF. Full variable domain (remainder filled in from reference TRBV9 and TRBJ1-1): DSGVTQTPKHLITATGQRVTLRCSPRSGDLSVYWYQQSLDQGLQFLIQYYNGEERAKGNILERFSAQQFPDLHSELNLSSLELGDSALYFCASSIHRNTEAFFGQGTRLTVV.

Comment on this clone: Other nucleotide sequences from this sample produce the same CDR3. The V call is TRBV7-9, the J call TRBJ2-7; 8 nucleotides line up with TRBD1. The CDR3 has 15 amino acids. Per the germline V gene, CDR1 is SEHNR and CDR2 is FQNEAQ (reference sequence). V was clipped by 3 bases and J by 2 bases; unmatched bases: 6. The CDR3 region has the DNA TGTGCCAGCAGCTTGGCGGCAGGGGGCCCCTACGAGCAGTACTTC. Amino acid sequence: CASSLAAGGPYEQYF.

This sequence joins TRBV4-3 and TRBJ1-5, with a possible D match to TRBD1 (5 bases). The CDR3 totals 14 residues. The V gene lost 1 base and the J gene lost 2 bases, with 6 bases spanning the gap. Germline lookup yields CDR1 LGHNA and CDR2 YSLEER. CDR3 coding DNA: TGCGCCAGCAGCCAAGGACAGCGCAATCAGCCCCAGCATTTT. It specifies CASSQGQRNQPQHF.

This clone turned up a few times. The CDR3 sequence: CASSYGLASHEQYF. As DNA, the CDR3 is TGTGCCAGCAGCTATGGACTAGCGTCCCACGAGCAGTACTTC. This chain connects TRBV7-2 to TRBJ2-7; 9 bases are shared with TRBD2. Per germline, CDR1 SGHTA and CDR2 FQGNSA. CDR3 size: 14 residues. V was clipped by 4 bases and J by 5 bases; unmatched bases: 6. The whole variable domain, remainder taken from reference TRBV7-2 and TRBJ2-7, is GAGVSQSPSNKVTEKGKDVELRCDPISGHTALYWYRQSLGQGLEFLIYFQGNSAPDKSGLPSDRFSAERTGGSVSTLTIQRTQQEDSAVYLCASSYGLASHEQYFGPGTRLTVT.

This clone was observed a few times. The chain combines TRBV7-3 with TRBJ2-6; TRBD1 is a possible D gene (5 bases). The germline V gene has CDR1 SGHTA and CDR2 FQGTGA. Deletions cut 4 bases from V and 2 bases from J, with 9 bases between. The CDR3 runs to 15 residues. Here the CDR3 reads CASSSSGPGANVLTF. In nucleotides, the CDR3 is TGTGCCAGCAGCTCGTCAGGGCCTGGGGCCAACGTCCTGACTTTC.

This CDR3 is CATSRAPGTPHYEQYF. The DNA of the CDR3 is TGTGCCACCAGCAGAGCTCCCGGGACACCTCACTACGAGCAGTACTTC. This chain links TRBV15 with TRBJ2-7, with D perhaps matching TRBD1 (6 bases). The CDR3 sequence is 16 residues long. Trimming pared 1 base from V and 3 bases from J, leaving 16 bases between. The V gene's germline CDR1 is LNHNV and CDR2 YYDKDF (reference sequence).

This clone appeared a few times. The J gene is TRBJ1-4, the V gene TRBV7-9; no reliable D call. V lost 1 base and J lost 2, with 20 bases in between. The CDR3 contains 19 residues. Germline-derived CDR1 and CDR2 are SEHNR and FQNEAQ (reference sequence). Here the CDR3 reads CASSLGGRTLRSTNEKLFF. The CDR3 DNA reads TGTGCCAGCAGCTTAGGAGGAAGGACCTTAAGGAGTACTAATGAAAAACTGTTTTTT.

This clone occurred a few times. CDR3 sequence reads: CASSARQGKGHYGYTF. The CDR3 DNA sequence: TGTGCCAGCAGCGCAAGACAGGGGAAAGGGCACTATGGCTACACCTTC. This rearrangement joins TRBV9 to TRBJ1-2; TRBD1 matches 8 bases. The CDR3 loop spans 16 amino acids. V shed 3 bases and J 3 bases; nucleotides not matched to a gene: 10. Germline CDR1 is SGDLS and CDR2 is YYNGEE.

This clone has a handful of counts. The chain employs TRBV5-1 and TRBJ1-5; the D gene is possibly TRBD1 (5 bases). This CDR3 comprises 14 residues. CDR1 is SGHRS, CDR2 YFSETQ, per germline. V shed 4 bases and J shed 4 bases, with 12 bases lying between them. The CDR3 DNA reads TGCGCCAGCAGCCCTACGGGGCTAAATCAGCCCCAGCATTTT. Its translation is CASSPTGLNQPQHF.

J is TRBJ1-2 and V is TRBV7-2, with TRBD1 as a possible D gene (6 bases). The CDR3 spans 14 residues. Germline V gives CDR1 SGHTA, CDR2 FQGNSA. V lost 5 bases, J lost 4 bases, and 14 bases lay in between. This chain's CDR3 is CASSPQGGGYGYTF. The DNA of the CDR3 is TGTGCCAGCAGCCCCCAAGGAGGGGGCTATGGCTACACCTTC. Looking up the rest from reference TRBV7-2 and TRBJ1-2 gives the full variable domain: GAGVSQSPSNKVTEKGKDVELRCDPISGHTALYWYRQSLGQGLEFLIYFQGNSAPDKSGLPSDRFSAERTGGSVSTLTIQRTQQEDSAVYLCASSPQGGGYGYTFGSGTRLTVV.

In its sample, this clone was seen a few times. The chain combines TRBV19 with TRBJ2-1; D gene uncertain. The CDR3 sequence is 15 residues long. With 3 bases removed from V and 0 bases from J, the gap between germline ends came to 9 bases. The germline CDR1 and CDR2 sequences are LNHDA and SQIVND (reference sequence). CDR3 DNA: TGTGCCAGTAGTATCACTGCCAGCTCCTACAATGAGCAGTTCTTC. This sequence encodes CASSITASSYNEQFF.

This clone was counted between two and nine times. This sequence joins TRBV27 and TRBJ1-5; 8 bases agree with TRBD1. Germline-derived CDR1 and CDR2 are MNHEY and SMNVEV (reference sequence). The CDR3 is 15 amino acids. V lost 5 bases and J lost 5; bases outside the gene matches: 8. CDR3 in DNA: TGTGCCAGCAGTCCCCGGACAGGGCTCCATCAGCCCCAGCATTTT. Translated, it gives CASSPRTGLHQPQHF.

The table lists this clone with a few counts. The CDR3 spells CASSVKDRDYGYTF. The CDR3 coding sequence is TGTGCCAGCAGCGTCAAGGACAGGGACTATGGCTACACCTTC. V is TRBV9 and J is TRBJ1-2; 8 positions agree with TRBD1. J gave up 3 bases and V 2 bases, and 3 bases lay outside the gene matches. Germline-derived CDR1 and CDR2 are SGDLS and YYNGEE. This CDR3 comprises 14 residues.

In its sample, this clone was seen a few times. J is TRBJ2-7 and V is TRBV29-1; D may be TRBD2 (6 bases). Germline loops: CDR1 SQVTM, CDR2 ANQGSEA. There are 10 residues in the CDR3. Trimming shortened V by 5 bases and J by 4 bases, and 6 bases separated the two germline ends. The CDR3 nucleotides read TGCAGCGTTCGGGAGTACGAGCAGTACTTC. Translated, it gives CSVREYEQYF.